A selection of T cell receptor beta chains follows, all from one sample in a study of cytomegalovirus exposure and HLA in healthy donors. Profiled with immunoSEQ multiplex PCR; TCRdb holds only in-frame clones, not every one. The sample consists of some 110,000 clones, 65% to 80% of them appearing once. Sequencing was performed on PBMCs. These receptors all come from a woman aged 55 to 70 in good health and CMV-seropositive. CDR3s leave out the opening cysteine and the closing phenylalanine or tryptophan. Some rows mark clone size as missing; the rest say once, few, many or name a class of expanded clone.

j_call,clone_size,v_call,cdr3_aa
TRBJ1-5,NA,TRBV5-1,ASSYGGNQPQH
TRBJ2-3,NA,TRBV30,AWKAGGDTQY
TRBJ2-7,NA,TRBV9,ASSVSSTGEQY
TRBJ2-2,NA,TRBV2,ASVVTGTTGELF
TRBJ1-2,NA,TRBV7-9,ASSQDSGVHYGYT
TRBJ2-6,NA,TRBV29-1,SVEAFGANVLT
TRBJ1-5,few,TRBV2,ASSEYRTDNQPQH
TRBJ2-1,NA,TRBV6-5,ASSIARSSYNEQF
TRBJ1-1,NA,TRBV25-1,ASSDPGQGGTEAF
TRBJ2-7,NA,TRBV5-6,ASSSPGQGYHEQY
TRBJ1-5,NA,TRBV19,ASSIRGPRTRNQPQH
TRBJ2-7,NA,TRBV18,ASSPGAAYEQY
TRBJ1-1,NA,TRBV27,ASSLGFLGTEAF
TRBJ1-1,NA,TRBV7-8,ASSLTVLNTEAF
TRBJ2-7,NA,TRBV28,ASKRFSGEQY
TRBJ2-2,NA,TRBV5-1,ASSGQGGHGELF
TRBJ2-1,NA,TRBV5-1,ASSSLLGGGASNEQF
TRBJ1-2,NA,TRBV4-1,ASSQPGQGDYGYT
TRBJ2-7,NA,TRBV13,ASSFRGGFSYEQY
TRBJ2-2,NA,TRBV18,ASSPTGRANTGELF
TRBJ2-6,NA,TRBV6-1,ASVPGGTGANVLT
TRBJ2-7,NA,TRBV5-4,ASSQESGGAFEQY
TRBJ1-1,NA,TRBV4-1,ASSHGQGVTEAF
TRBJ1-3,NA,TRBV18,ASSPPRLAVDSGNTIY
TRBJ2-3,few,TRBV4-2,ASSQDLAGGSDTQY
TRBJ2-6,NA,TRBV14,ASSQFRGLQTGANVLT
TRBJ1-2,NA,TRBV7-9,ASTTPQTGGDYGYT
TRBJ2-3,few,TRBV5-1,ASRHPGRGRTDGTDTQY
TRBJ2-3,NA,TRBV5-4,ASSLGGGSEDTQY
TRBJ1-4,NA,TRBV18,ASSPVAGIGEKLF
TRBJ1-5,few,TRBV6-1,ASSRDSYSNQPQH
TRBJ2-1,NA,TRBV30,AWSHQIRGGEQF
TRBJ2-5,once,TRBV29-1,SVEEDRGGETQY
TRBJ1-3,few,TRBV19,ASSIGSGFGNTIY
TRBJ1-1,NA,TRBV7-2,ASSFSQETEAF
TRBJ1-6,NA,TRBV19,ASSMLRAGKYNSPLH
TRBJ2-7,few,TRBV5-1,ASSSAPTDRGNSYEQY
TRBJ2-1,few,TRBV25-1,ASSESRVYNEQF
TRBJ2-2,NA,TRBV6-1,ASSEGYGGGGELF
TRBJ2-6,few,TRBV7-9,ASSSRDRVVGANVLT
TRBJ2-2,NA,TRBV5-1,ASSLVYRTNTGELF
TRBJ2-3,few,TRBV7-2,ASKEGAHTDTQY
TRBJ2-7,NA,TRBV11-2,ASSSPSSGRGIYEQY
TRBJ1-1,NA,TRBV7-2,ASSPRTELEAF
TRBJ2-1,few,TRBV9,ASSVSGGSSYNEQF
TRBJ1-2,NA,TRBV11-2,ASSLGANYGYT
TRBJ2-7,NA,TRBV6-6,ASSYRGDRRGGEQY
TRBJ2-7,medium-sized,TRBV30,AWSWGTWYSYEQY
TRBJ1-5,NA,TRBV12-1,ASSPYGGRNQPQH